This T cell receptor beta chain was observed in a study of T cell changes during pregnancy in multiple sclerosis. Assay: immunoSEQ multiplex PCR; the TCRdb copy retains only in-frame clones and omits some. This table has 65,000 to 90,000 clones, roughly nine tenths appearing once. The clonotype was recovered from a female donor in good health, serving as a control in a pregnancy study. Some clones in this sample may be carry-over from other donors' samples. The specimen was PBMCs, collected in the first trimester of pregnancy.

CDR3 amino acids: CASSPQARQGAGELFF. The CDR3 DNA sequence: TGTGCCAGCTCACCGCAAGCGAGGCAGGGTGCCGGGGAGCTGTTTTTT. V and J are TRBV18 and TRBJ2-2; maybe TRBD1 (5 bases). CDR1 KGHSH and CDR2 LQKENI come from the germline V gene. This CDR3 contains 16 residues. V dropped 3 bases and J dropped 6 bases, with 17 bases sitting between them.